Presented here are 10 T cell receptor beta chains from one specimen sequenced in a study of technical replicates of blood from several donors. Clones were sequenced by immunoSEQ multiplex PCR, and TCRdb holds only the in-frame ones, with some missing. The table has tens of thousands of clones, 85% to 95% seen once; the top ten hold approximately 0.4%. Input material: T cells isolated from PBMCs. Receptors were obtained from a human donor in good health.

V is TRBV19 and J is TRBJ2-5; D possibly corresponds to TRBD1 (6 bases). Germline loops: CDR1 LNHDA, CDR2 SQIVND (reference sequence). Trimming left V 7 bases short and J 4 bases short, with 13 bases between. This CDR3 region has 13 residues. The CDR3 region is CASNQGYRETQYF. CDR3 in DNA: TGTGCCAGTAACCAGGGGTACCGAGAGACCCAGTACTTC.

V usage is TRBV9 and J usage is TRBJ2-3; D is unclear. Per the germline V gene, CDR1 is SGDLS and CDR2 is YYNGEE. This CDR3 spans 14 amino acids. Deletions cut 4 bases from V and 0 bases from J, with 9 bases between. In nucleotides, the CDR3 is TGTGCCAGCAGCCCCCTTTTTAGCACAGATACGCAGTATTTT. It is translated as CASSPLFSTDTQYF.

This chain connects TRBV29-1 to TRBJ2-1; 12 bases map to TRBD2. Germline V CDR1 and CDR2: SQVTM, ANQGSEA. The V gene end was trimmed by 8 bases and the J gene end by 6 bases; junction bases not matched to a gene: 5. The length of the CDR3 is 13 residues. The CDR3 loop reads CSPGLAGGNEQFF. CDR3 DNA sequence: TGCAGCCCGGGACTAGCGGGTGGCAATGAGCAGTTCTTC.

The rearrangement joins TRBV7-2 to TRBJ1-1; D perhaps matches TRBD1 (5 bases). This CDR3 has 14 amino acids. Germline lookup yields CDR1 SGHTA and CDR2 FQGNSA. Trimming removed 3 bases from V and 5 bases from J, with 13 bases in between. Here the CDR3 DNA reads TGTGCCAGCAGCTTGGGGGGAGAGGGGACTGAAGCTTTCTTT. It translates to CASSLGGEGTEAFF.

This sequence joins TRBV27 and TRBJ2-1; 10 nucleotides match TRBD2. Germline V gene lookup returns CDR1 MNHEY and CDR2 SMNVEV (reference sequence). Trimming cost V 5 bases and J 1 base; bases outside gene matches: 14. The CDR3 length is 19 residues. CDR3 coding DNA: TGTGCCAGCAGTCCTCCCGCTTGGACTAGCGGAGGATCCTACAATGAGCAGTTCTTC. It encodes CASSPPAWTSGGSYNEQFF.

V is TRBV30 and J is TRBJ1-4, with D possibly being TRBD1 (6 bases). The germline CDR1 and CDR2 sequences are GTSNPN and SVGIG (reference sequence). This CDR3 has 17 amino acids. V was trimmed by 2 bases and J by 0 bases, leaving 16 bases between them. Here the CDR3 reads CAWSLGGGGPTNEKLFF. Written as DNA, the CDR3 is TGTGCCTGGAGTCTAGGTGGGGGCGGACCAACTAATGAAAAACTGTTTTTT.

The chain uses TRBV11-2 and TRBJ2-7; 10 nucleotides match TRBD1. Germline CDR1 SGHAT, CDR2 FQNNGV. This CDR3 spans 14 amino acids. V lost 4 bases to trimming and J lost 0 bases; unmatched junction nucleotides: 0. The CDR3 is CASSWTGGSYEQYF. As DNA, the CDR3 is TGTGCCAGCAGCTGGACAGGGGGCTCCTACGAGCAGTACTTC. Filled out from reference TRBV11-2 and TRBJ2-7, the complete variable domain reads EAGVAQSPRYKIIEKRQSVAFWCNPISGHATLYWYQQILGQGPKLLIQFQNNGVVDDSQLPKDRFSAERLKGVDSTLKIQPAKLEDSAVYLCASSWTGGSYEQYFGPGTRLTVT.

The V and J genes are TRBV6-5 and TRBJ1-2; the D is unclear. This CDR3 contains 13 residues. CDR1 and CDR2 from the germline V gene are MNHEY and SVGAGI. V lost 0 bases and J lost 2, with 4 bases in between. The CDR3, as DNA: TGTGCCAGCAGTTACTCCCTCAACTATGGCTACACCTTC. Its translation is CASSYSLNYGYTF.

This sequence joins TRBV15 and TRBJ2-6, with D perhaps TRBD1 (6 bases). The CDR3 loop spans 17 amino acids. Trimming removed 8 bases at V and 0 bases at J, with 17 bases between. The germline CDR1 and CDR2 sequences are LNHNV and YYDKDF (reference sequence). CDR3: CATLDRSTDSGANVLTF. The CDR3 DNA is TGTGCCACCCTAGACAGGTCCACTGACTCTGGGGCCAACGTCCTGACTTTC.

The genes are TRBV27 and TRBJ2-2, with a possible D match to TRBD2 (6 bases). Germline V gene sequence: CDR1 MNHEY, CDR2 SMNVEV (reference sequence). This CDR3 has 12 amino acids. V lost 8 bases, J lost 6 bases, and 10 bases lay in between. The CDR3 sequence is CASRGEAGELFF. The DNA for the CDR3 is TGTGCCAGCCGTGGGGAGGCCGGGGAGCTGTTTTTT.